This T cell receptor (beta chain) was sequenced for a study of blood T cell repertoires in COVID-19. Overall study: The United States, Italy and Spain supplied acute and convalescent COVID-19 samples. PBMCs, B-cell-depleted T cells, or T cells provided the cDNA or gDNA that made up the material.

Source study methods: Amplification from reference gene primers served as the basis for estimated nucleated cell counts. Profiling relied on immunoSEQ multiplex PCR, and the TCRdb table lists in-frame clones only, not all of them. The V and J calls and clone size come from that table; D and trimming were worked out from the DNA. This table holds approximately 94,000 clones, about 80% found once. The germline gives CDR1 SGHRS, CDR2 YFSETQ. This CDR3 has 12 residues. Trimming left V 0 bases short and J 5 bases short, with 5 bases between. The V and J genes are TRBV5-1 and TRBJ2-5; D ambiguous. The sequencing sample was made of peripheral blood. This clonotype was obtained from a human donor in a cohort sampled during active COVID-19. The CDR3, as DNA: TGCGCCAGCAGCTTGGCCTTGGAGACCCAGTACTTC. It is translated as CASSLALETQYF.